These 27 T cell receptor beta chains were sequenced from one sample in a study of T cell repertoires in cytomegalovirus infection. TCRdb ran MiXCR on the reads and lists one entry per CDR3 protein. Of 200,000 to 300,000 distinct CDR3 sequences listed, 6% to 8% were seen once; the top ten hold 5.5% to 8%. The specimen was PBMCs. These receptors came from a human donor in good health (CMV status not recorded). Some clones in this sample may be carry-over from other donors' samples.

This clonotype was detected many times. This chain connects TRBV12-3 or TRBV12-4 to TRBJ2-5; TRBD2 aligns across 8 bases. Trimming removed 5 bases from V and 0 bases from J; junction bases left unmatched: 8. The CDR3 consists of 16 residues. The CDR3 DNA follows: TGTGCCAGCAGTCCCCGCGGCGGGGGGTACCAAGAGACCCAGTACTTC. It is translated as CASSPRGGGYQETQYF.

This chain joins TRBV9 and TRBJ2-6; TRBD2 might be the D (5 bases). The length of the CDR3 is 18 residues. With 0 bases removed from V and 0 bases from J, the gap between germline ends came to 13 bases. Per germline, CDR1 SGDLS and CDR2 YYNGEE. The CDR3 coding sequence is TGTGCCAGCAGCGTAGCTGTGGGGAGACACTCTGGGGCCAACGTCCTGACTTTC. It specifies CASSVAVGRHSGANVLTF.

This clonotype was recorded many times. The chain couples TRBV5-5 to TRBJ2-1; 10 bases fit TRBD1. The germline V gene encodes CDR1 SGHKS and CDR2 YYEKEE (reference sequence). The CDR3 has 16 residues. Trimming took 2 bases from V and 8 from J; bases not matched to a gene: 10. The CDR3 loop is CASSFQFGQGGDEQFF. The CDR3 bases are TGTGCCAGCAGCTTCCAGTTCGGACAGGGGGGAGATGAGCAGTTCTTC.

This clonotype came up a few times. The chain carries TRBV7-2 and TRBJ1-2; D call uncertain. This CDR3 has 12 residues. CDR1 SGHTA and CDR2 FQGNSA come from the germline V gene. Trimming shortened V by 5 bases and J by 6 bases, and 10 bases separated the two germline ends. CDR3 sequence (DNA): TGTGCCAGCAGCGCAGGCGAAGATGGCTACACCTTC. Its translation: CASSAGEDGYTF. The entire variable domain, with the rest obtained from reference TRBV7-2 and TRBJ1-2, is as follows: GAGVSQSPSNKVTEKGKDVELRCDPISGHTALYWYRQSLGQGLEFLIYFQGNSAPDKSGLPSDRFSAERTGGSVSTLTIQRTQQEDSAVYLCASSAGEDGYTFGSGTRLTVV.

This clonotype was picked up many times. V usage is TRBV18 and J usage is TRBJ1-4, with 7 bases aligning to TRBD1. Per germline, CDR1 KGHSH and CDR2 LQKENI. Germline trimming cut 3 bases from V and 13 bases from J; bases unmatched to any gene: 11. There are 14 residues in the CDR3. Here the CDR3 DNA reads TGTGCCAGCTCACCGGACAGGCCAGGTTGGGGACTGTTTTTT. This gives the protein CASSPDRPGWGLFF.

By share, this clonotype counts as medium-sized. The chain carries TRBV7-2 and TRBJ1-3; 9 bases match TRBD1. Germline lookup yields CDR1 SGHTA and CDR2 FQGNSA. The CDR3 contains 13 residues. J was trimmed by 10 bases and V by 5 bases; bases with no gene match: 6. CDR3 DNA: TGTGCCAGCAGCCCTGGACAGGGGTTAACCATATATTTT. Translation gives CASSPGQGLTIYF.

There are many counts of this clonotype. V and J are TRBV25-1 and TRBJ1-5; TRBD1 matches at 12 bases. Germline CDR1 and CDR2: MGHDK and SYGVNS. J gave up 4 bases and V 4 bases, and 8 bases lay outside the gene matches. The CDR3 runs to 17 residues. CDR3 loop: CASSATGQGARNQPQHF. CDR3 nucleotides: TGTGCCAGCAGTGCCACGGGACAGGGGGCGAGGAATCAGCCCCAGCATTTT.

This clonotype was counted at least ten times. V is TRBV15 and J is TRBJ1-3; 9 bases are shared with TRBD1. The CDR3 covers 17 residues. Per the germline V gene, CDR1 is LNHNV and CDR2 is YYDKDF (reference sequence). After removal of 1 base from V and 2 bases from J, the junction contained 6 bases not matched to a gene. CDR3 protein: CATSRVSGTGTGNTIYF. The CDR3 nucleotides are TGTGCCACCAGCAGAGTCTCCGGGACAGGGACTGGAAACACCATATATTTT.

The sample holds many counts of this clonotype. V and J are TRBV7-9 and TRBJ2-5; the match to TRBD2 covers 9 bases. The CDR3 has 16 residues. With 1 base clipped from V and 2 bases from J, the junction kept 5 bases outside the gene matches. Per the germline V gene, CDR1 is SEHNR and CDR2 is FQNEAQ (reference sequence). In DNA form, the CDR3 reads TGTGCCAGCAGCTTAGGGGCTAGCGGGGATCAAGAGACCCAGTACTTC. It codes for CASSLGASGDQETQYF.

In its sample, this clonotype was seen many times. The rearrangement uses TRBV5-1 and TRBJ1-4; 7 nucleotides align to TRBD1. From germline, CDR1 is SGHRS and CDR2 YFSETQ. This CDR3 has 15 residues. Losses at the gene ends were 3 bases for V and 8 bases for J; bases not matched to a gene: 10. The CDR3 protein is CASSSLQGTQEKLFF. In DNA form, the CDR3 reads TGCGCCAGCAGCTCATTACAGGGGACCCAAGAAAAACTGTTTTTT. The full variable domain, rest sourced from reference TRBV5-1 and TRBJ1-4, is KAGVTQTPRYLIKTRGQQVTLSCSPISGHRSVSWYQQTPGQGLQFLFEYFSETQRNKGNFPGRFSGRQFSNSRSEMNVSTLELGDSALYLCASSSLQGTQEKLFFGSGTQLSVL.

The sample holds many counts of this clonotype. The chain uses TRBV7-2 and TRBJ1-1; 7 bases align to TRBD1. V gave up 5 bases and J gave up 1 base; unmatched junction bases: 7. Germline CDR1 is SGHTA and CDR2 is FQGNSA. This CDR3 is 15 amino acids long. The CDR3 DNA is TGTGCCAGCAGCGCCAAACAGGGGACGAACACTGAAGCTTTCTTT. Encoded protein: CASSAKQGTNTEAFF. The complete variable domain, with remaining parts taken from reference TRBV7-2 and TRBJ1-1, reads GAGVSQSPSNKVTEKGKDVELRCDPISGHTALYWYRQSLGQGLEFLIYFQGNSAPDKSGLPSDRFSAERTGGSVSTLTIQRTQQEDSAVYLCASSAKQGTNTEAFFGQGTRLTVV.

The chain carries TRBV6-5 and TRBJ1-1; D gene uncertain. V dropped 0 bases and J dropped 0 bases, with 8 bases sitting between them. The CDR3 runs to 15 residues. Looked up from germline, CDR1 is MNHEY and CDR2 is SVGAGI. The CDR3 nucleotides are TGTGCCAGCAGTTACTCTGCAACGATGAACACTGAAGCTTTCTTT. Its protein product is CASSYSATMNTEAFF.

This clonotype was recorded a few times. V usage is TRBV12-3 or TRBV12-4 and J usage is TRBJ2-3; D gene uncertain. V lost 1 base, J lost 8 bases, and 10 bases lay in between. The CDR3 covers 13 residues. DNA for the CDR3: TGTGCCAGCAGTTTAGATGGGTCGGGTACGCAGTATTTT. Its translation: CASSLDGSGTQYF.

This clonotype was found many times. V gene TRBV2 combines with J gene TRBJ1-2; D is undetermined. The CDR3 is 13 residues long. CDR1 and CDR2 (germline): SNHLY, FYNNEI. V lost 7 bases to trimming and J lost 9 bases, with 18 bases between them. The CDR3 DNA reads TGTGCCAGCATTCGTACAGCCCCTCTTAGCTACACCTTC. Translating it yields CASIRTAPLSYTF.

This clonotype came up many times. The rearrangement uses TRBV6-2 or TRBV6-3 and TRBJ2-1, with a possible D match to TRBD2 (6 bases). This CDR3 has 15 amino acids. In germline, CDR1 is MNHEY, CDR2 SVGEGT. V was trimmed by 6 bases and J by 6 bases, leaving 18 bases between them. As DNA, the CDR3 is TGTGCCAGCAGCTACGCCCGGTCGGGGGTCAATGAGCAGTTCTTC. It yields the protein CASSYARSGVNEQFF.

Regarding this clonotype: A much more abundant neighbour one base away suggests this may be a read error. V and J are TRBV9 and TRBJ2-3; D unresolved. This CDR3 has 18 amino acids. CDR1 SGDLS and CDR2 YYNGEE come from the germline V gene. Written as DNA, the CDR3 is TGTGTCAGCAGCGCCCCTGATCGACCGAGGCCCAGCACAGATACGCAGTATTTT. Translated: CVSSAPDRPRPSTDTQYF. Based on the CDR3 plus reference TRBV9 and TRBJ2-3, the full variable domain is DSGVTQTPKHLITATGQRVTLRCSPRSGDLSVYWYQQSLDQGLQFLIQYYNGEERAKGNILERFSAQQFPDLHSELNLSSLELGDSALYFCVSSAPDRPRPSTDTQYFGPGTRLTVL.

Ten or more counts support this clonotype. This rearrangement joins TRBV7-9 to TRBJ1-1, with TRBD1 matching over 8 bases. CDR1 is SEHNR, CDR2 FQNEAQ, per germline (reference sequence). V shed 0 bases, J shed 4 bases, and the junction held 7 bases outside the gene matches. CDR3 length equals 16 residues. The CDR3 DNA reads TGTGCCAGCAGCTTAGCTCTAGGGACAGGAGGCACTGAAGCTTTCTTT. This gives the protein CASSLALGTGGTEAFF.

The J gene is TRBJ1-1, the V gene TRBV20-1; TRBD1 agrees at 8 bases. Per the germline V gene, CDR1 is DFQATT and CDR2 is SNEGSKA (reference sequence). This CDR3 is built from 14 residues. Trimming cost V 4 bases and J 6 bases; bases outside gene matches: 10. The chain's CDR3 is CSATPGGAFPEAFF. The CDR3 DNA is TGCAGTGCTACCCCAGGGGGCGCGTTCCCTGAAGCTTTCTTT.

The CDR3 reads CASSLQRIYEQYF. The CDR3 DNA sequence: TGTGCCAGCAGCTTACAGAGGATCTACGAGCAGTACTTC. This chain connects TRBV6-2 or TRBV6-3 to TRBJ2-7, with D hard to call. CDR1 MNHEY and CDR2 SVGEGT come from the germline V gene. Trimming shortened V by 6 bases and J by 3 bases, and 12 bases separated the two germline ends. This CDR3 is built from 13 residues.

Ten or more counts support this clonotype. The V and J genes are TRBV7-2 and TRBJ2-7; D ambiguous. The CDR3 length is 13 residues. From germline, CDR1 is SGHTA and CDR2 FQGNSA. Trimming removed 1 base at V and 4 bases at J, with 8 bases between. The CDR3 is CASSLGANYEQYF. The DNA for the CDR3 is TGTGCCAGCAGCTTAGGGGCCAATTACGAGCAGTACTTC. The full variable domain, rest sourced from reference TRBV7-2 and TRBJ2-7, is GAGVSQSPSNKVTEKGKDVELRCDPISGHTALYWYRQSLGQGLEFLIYFQGNSAPDKSGLPSDRFSAERTGGSVSTLTIQRTQQEDSAVYLCASSLGANYEQYFGPGTRLTVT.

There are many counts of this clonotype. The rearrangement uses TRBV20-1 and TRBJ1-2, with a weak D call TRBD1 (6 bases). The CDR3 sequence is 12 residues long. Germline CDR1 is DFQATT and CDR2 is SNEGSKA (reference sequence). The CDR3 DNA follows: TGCAGCGCCTTTAGGGGGAGCTATGGCTACACCTTC. This encodes CSAFRGSYGYTF.

This clonotype has a count of ten or more. The CDR3 loop reads CASSFLAGAPRNEQFF. CDR3 coding DNA: TGTGCCAGCAGTTTCCTAGCGGGGGCCCCCAGGAATGAGCAGTTCTTC. The V and J genes are TRBV28 and TRBJ2-1, with 10 positions matching TRBD2. Unmatched junction bases numbered 9, after V lost 3 bases and J lost 7 bases. Germline CDR1 MDHEN, CDR2 SYDVKM. The CDR3 extends over 16 amino acids.

Many counts were recorded for this clonotype. The genes are TRBV4-1 and TRBJ1-5; 7 nucleotides line up with TRBD1. V was clipped by 0 bases and J by 3 bases; unmatched bases: 5. The CDR3 length is 16 residues. Germline loops: CDR1 MGHRA, CDR2 YSYEKL. The CDR3 DNA is TGCGCCAGCAGCCAAGATCTAACAGGGGCCAATCAGCCCCAGCATTTT. This encodes CASSQDLTGANQPQHF.

The V and J genes are TRBV7-9 and TRBJ1-1; 7 bases line up with TRBD1. V lost 2 bases and J lost 6; bases outside the gene matches: 6. Looked up from germline, CDR1 is SEHNR and CDR2 is FQNEAQ (reference sequence). The CDR3 sequence is 14 residues long. The chain's CDR3 is CASSLQGVVPEAFF. The CDR3 DNA reads as TGTGCCAGCAGCTTACAGGGGGTGGTCCCTGAAGCTTTCTTT. The variable domain in full, completed from reference TRBV7-9 and TRBJ1-1, reads DTGVSQNPRHKITKRGQNVTFRCDPISEHNRLYWYRQTLGQGPEFLTYFQNEAQLEKSRLLSDRFSAERPKGSFSTLEIQRTEQGDSAMYLCASSLQGVVPEAFFGQGTRLTVV.

This clonotype was seen many times. The rearrangement uses TRBV5-1 and TRBJ1-4; D might be TRBD1 (5 bases). Germline V gene lookup returns CDR1 SGHRS and CDR2 YFSETQ. The V gene lost 3 bases and the J gene lost 8 bases, with 14 bases spanning the gap. This CDR3 has 14 amino acids. In nucleotides, the CDR3 is TGCGCCAGCAGCTCCCGCGGGGGTGGCGAAAAACTGTTTTTT. This translates into CASSSRGGGEKLFF.

This clonotype has at least ten counts. The gene calls are TRBV6-2 or TRBV6-3 and TRBJ2-7; the D gene could be TRBD1 or TRBD2 (5 bases each). From germline, CDR1 is MNHEY and CDR2 SVGEGT. CDR3 size: 14 residues. Trimming left V 6 bases short and J 7 bases short, with 19 bases between. CDR3 coding DNA: TGTGCCAGCAGGGGGGACCTCCCGCCATGGGAGCAGTACTTC. As protein: CASRGDLPPWEQYF.

This clonotype came up many times. This chain connects TRBV5-1 to TRBJ1-1; the D is unclear. This CDR3 is built from 15 residues. Trimming cost V 4 bases and J 7 bases, with 20 bases left between them. Germline V lookup: CDR1 SGHRS, CDR2 YFSETQ. CDR3 sequence reads: CASSRGPAGEGEAFF. The DNA for the CDR3 is TGCGCCAGCAGCCGCGGTCCAGCGGGCGAAGGTGAAGCTTTCTTT.